This T cell receptor (beta chain) was obtained from a study of cytomegalovirus exposure and HLA in healthy donors. At the level of the study: Of the donors genotyped, several hundred in all, 65% to 90% fell in the Caucasian-associated ancestry cluster. Study conclusions and caveats: In a later analysis, common viral pathogens appeared linked to several of the most significant clusters. The HLA-A and HLA-B alleles of most subjects were reportedly predicted accurately from TCR beta sequences.

Although they were nominally healthy when sampled, donors likely had unrecorded immune exposures. Vbeta (60) and Jbeta (13) primers were used in the PCR. Produced via immunoSEQ multiplex PCR; TCRdb's table is partial and in-frame only. The sample totals tens of thousands of clones. About this clone: The target antigen is unknown.

CDR1 is SNHLY, CDR2 FYNNEI, per germline. The CDR3 covers 11 residues. The germline V and J ends were trimmed by 6 bases and 6 bases, with 7 bases remaining between them. The origin of this receptor is a man between 45 and 60 years old in good health and CMV-seronegative. This chain uses TRBV2 with TRBJ2-3; no clear D. What was sequenced was PBMCs. The CDR3 nucleotides read TGTGCCAGCAGCCCAATGGATACGCAGTATTTT. Encoded protein: CASSPMDTQYF.